The clone carrying this T cell receptor (beta chain) occurred many times. No antigen is known for it. V lost 7 bases, J lost 0 bases, and 21 bases lay in between. There are 17 residues in the CDR3. Germline V lookup: CDR1 MDHEN, CDR2 SYDVKM. The data are from a study of T cell repertoires in cytomegalovirus infection. Study information: In public TCR beta signatures, there were indications of both CMV infection and matching HLA type. Findings and caveats of the study: The cumulative frequency of public TCR beta families distinguished individuals who carried CMV together with the relevant HLA. The study found HLA-C-restricted CMV-specific TCR beta clonotypes dominating the ex vivo response.

TCRdb recomputed calls from the reads with MiXCR, one row per CDR3 protein. The sample contains roughly 280,000 distinct CDR3 sequences, approximately 9.1% of which appear only once. The chain couples TRBV28 to TRBJ1-1, with D maybe TRBD1 (5 bases). The TCR originated in a human donor in good health (CMV status not recorded). Some clones in this sample may be carry-over from other donors' samples. The sequenced material came from PBMCs. CDR3 sequence: CASTGDGRSSMNTEAFF. The DNA of the CDR3 is TGTGCCAGCACCGGGGACGGTCGTAGTAGTATGAACACTGAAGCTTTCTTT.